The text below deals with one T cell receptor beta chain. This clonotype is large (0.1 to 1%) in its sample. What antigen it recognizes has not been identified. No much larger clone exists at a distance of one base, and base qualities are not known. The data belong to a study. A distance of 13 bases separates the germline ends of V and J, which lose 7 bases and 8 bases respectively. The germline V gene encodes CDR1 GTSNPN and CDR2 SVGIG (reference sequence). There are 11 amino acids in the CDR3, from cysteine to phenylalanine inclusive. Kept here is only the CDR3 DNA, which spans 33 bases and is read in frame from base 1. The sequencer was an Illumina MiSeq. The public reads were reanalyzed by TCRdb: fastp trimming at Q25, MiXCR alignment, in-frame beta chains only. Identical CDR3 proteins give one entry, which carries the most common genes and DNA. This sample is represented by under 950 distinct CDR3 sequences; approximately 7.5% of them were singletons. The top ten clonotypes cover over 20% of the sample.

The receptor was isolated from a human donor with rheumatoid arthritis. The chain is encoded by TRBV30 joined to TRBJ2-3; TRBD2 is a possible D gene, resting on 5 matching bases. The specimen was CD4+ T cells from synovial fluid. The CDR3 has the sequence CASERAATQYF. The nucleotide sequence is given as TGTGCCTCGGAGAGGGCGGCTACGCAGTATTTT.